Below are 8 T cell receptor beta chains sequenced from a single sample in a study of shared clonotypes between healthy human individuals. The data were produced by immunoSEQ multiplex PCR, yet TCRdb's version contains in-frame clones alone and is incomplete. The sample lists 1.6 million or so clones, 97% to 99% occurring once. The sample comprised naive CD4+ T cells sorted from blood. The subset is: CD45RA+ positively selected. Receptors were obtained from a young man in good health.

V is TRBV7-9 and J is TRBJ1-2; TRBD1 matches at 7 bases. The ends lost 1 base at V and 6 bases at J; junction bases unmatched: 2. Per germline, CDR1 SEHNR and CDR2 FQNEAQ (reference sequence). The CDR3 extends over 13 amino acids. This chain's CDR3 is CASSLEGADGYTF. The CDR3 bases are TGTGCCAGCAGCTTAGAGGGGGCAGATGGCTACACCTTC.

V and J are TRBV10-1 and TRBJ2-1; D is possibly TRBD2 (6 bases). Per germline, CDR1 WNHNN and CDR2 SYGVQD (reference sequence). The ends were cut back, 0 bases at V and 2 bases at J, with 8 bases in the middle. The CDR3 has 15 residues. The CDR3 nucleotides read TGCGCCAGCAGTGAGTCAACGGGAGCCTACAATGAGCAGTTCTTC. This sequence encodes CASSESTGAYNEQFF.

Note on this clone: At the DNA level, this CDR3 is encoded by other sequences in the same sample as well. The chain employs TRBV19 and TRBJ1-5; 7 bases match TRBD1. CDR3 size: 13 residues. Germline CDR1 and CDR2: LNHDA and SQIVND (reference sequence). The V segment lost 5 bases and the J segment 6 bases; nucleotides outside the gene matches: 4. The CDR3 spells CASSVDRVQPQHF. The CDR3 DNA follows: TGTGCCAGTAGTGTCGACAGGGTTCAGCCCCAGCATTTT.

The gene calls are TRBV6-6 and TRBJ2-3, with 12 bases lining up with TRBD2. From germline, CDR1 is MNHNY and CDR2 SVGAGI (reference sequence). V lost 6 bases to trimming and J lost 6 bases; unmatched junction nucleotides: 7. The CDR3 length is 15 residues. CDR3 sequence: CASSRLAGGGDTQYF. The CDR3 bases are TGTGCCAGCAGCCGCCTAGCGGGAGGGGGGGATACGCAGTATTTT.

Of note for this clone: Other DNA sequences in the sample encode the same CDR3. The chain uses TRBV9 and TRBJ2-1; TRBD2 might be the D (6 bases). Germline CDR1 SGDLS, CDR2 YYNGEE. This CDR3 has 14 residues. V was pared by 2 bases and J by 0 bases, with 6 bases between. CDR3 nucleotides: TGTGCCAGCAGCGTCGGGAGCTCCTACAATGAGCAGTTCTTC. Protein product: CASSVGSSYNEQFF.

In its sample, this clone was seen once. The chain uses TRBV5-1 and TRBJ2-7; 7 nucleotides agree with TRBD1. This CDR3 contains 15 residues. Germline-derived CDR1 and CDR2 are SGHRS and YFSETQ. V was pared by 5 bases and J by 1 base, with 9 bases of the junction left unmatched. DNA for the CDR3: TGCGCCAGCAGTCCCGGGACAGCTGAATCCTACGAGCAGTACTTC. Amino acids: CASSPGTAESYEQYF.

This chain links TRBV7-8 with TRBJ2-5; no reliable D call. The germline CDR1 and CDR2 sequences are SGHVS and FQNEAQ. Deletions cut 5 bases from V and 5 bases from J, with 6 bases between. This CDR3 spans 11 amino acids. The CDR3 DNA is TGTGCCAGCAGCGGAAGTGAGACCCAGTACTTC. It encodes CASSGSETQYF.

V gene TRBV5-6 combines with J gene TRBJ2-1; D not resolved. The V end was cut by 4 bases, the J end by 4 bases, with 15 bases between. CDR3 length: 15 amino acids. Germline values: CDR1 SGHDT, CDR2 YYEEEE. The CDR3 bases are TGTGCCAGCAGCCTCTTGACTGCGGAATACAATGAGCAGTTCTTC. Translation: CASSLLTAEYNEQFF.